Below, 22 T cell receptor beta chains from the same sample are listed, as sequenced in a study of human T cells and chemical hapten exposure. TCRdb re-called the RACE reads with MiXCR, one entry per CDR3 protein. Here the sample spans about 260,000 distinct CDR3 sequences, 7.5% to 10% being singletons. Sample time point: pre-sensitization, week 0. Treatment reported: therapeutic diphenylcyclopropenone sensitization with weekly scalp DPC. This material consisted of whole blood, taken in connection with sensitization to the hapten diphenylcyclopropenone (DPC). The receptors come from a middle-aged woman with alopecia areata. Some clones in this sample may be carry-over from other donors' samples.

The genes are TRBV3-1 and TRBJ2-1; D is perhaps TRBD2 (6 bases). This CDR3 spans 15 amino acids. The V end lost 0 bases, the J end lost 5 bases, and 11 bases lay between the germline ends. Germline V gene sequence: CDR1 LGHDT, CDR2 YNNKEL (reference sequence). The CDR3 region is CASSQDAGRHNEQFF. Written as DNA, the CDR3 is TGTGCCAGCAGCCAAGACGCGGGAAGACACAATGAGCAGTTCTTC.

In this sample, this clonotype turned up many times. The CDR3 DNA is TGTGCCAGCAGACGTGGGAGGGGCGGGTACAATGAGCAGTTCTTC. Its translation: CASRRGRGGYNEQFF. The chain recombines TRBV12-3 or TRBV12-4 with TRBJ2-1, with TRBD2 matching 7 bases. The CDR3 spans 15 residues. V lost 6 bases, J lost 4 bases, and 9 bases stayed unmatched.

The rearrangement uses TRBV12-2 and TRBJ2-3; the DNA was not used to check the table's D call, TRBD1. TRBV12-2 is a documented pseudogene. This CDR3 region has 18 residues. As DNA, the CDR3 is TGTGCAAGTCGCTTTTGCCTATACGCGGGCTCCCCCCTAAATACGCAGTATTTT. As protein: CASRFCLYAGSPLNTQYF.

The J gene is TRBJ2-5, the V gene TRBV5-1; D gene ambiguous. V lost 4 bases and J 7 bases, leaving 17 bases between the germline ends. The CDR3 contains 14 residues. From germline, CDR1 is SGHRS and CDR2 YFSETQ. The CDR3 bases are TGCGCCAGCAGCCCGGGCACCACCTGGGGGACCCAGTACTTC. Translated: CASSPGTTWGTQYF. The full variable domain, rest sourced from reference TRBV5-1 and TRBJ2-5, is KAGVTQTPRYLIKTRGQQVTLSCSPISGHRSVSWYQQTPGQGLQFLFEYFSETQRNKGNFPGRFSGRQFSNSRSEMNVSTLELGDSALYLCASSPGTTWGTQYFGPGTRLLVL.

This clonotype was counted a few times. The genes are TRBV20-1 and TRBJ2-1, with 10 bases matching TRBD2. Germline-derived CDR1 and CDR2 are DFQATT and SNEGSKA (reference sequence). CDR3 size: 17 residues. The J segment lost 5 bases and the V segment lost 2 bases, leaving 12 bases of the junction unmatched. DNA for the CDR3: TGCAGTGCTAGATCGGGAGGGGGACTAGCGAGAAACAATGAGCAGTTCTTC. Protein sequence: CSARSGGGLARNNEQFF.

The chain has TRBV12-3 or TRBV12-4 and TRBJ2-5; 7 nucleotides align to TRBD1. This CDR3 region has 14 residues. Trimming at V came to 3 bases and at J to 2 bases, leaving 3 bases not matched to a gene. The CDR3 region is CASSLADRQETQYF. The CDR3 bases are TGTGCCAGCAGTTTGGCGGACAGGCAAGAGACCCAGTACTTC.

This rearrangement joins TRBV14 to TRBJ2-2; D is undetermined. CDR3 length: 14 amino acids. The V end lost 4 bases, the J end lost 5 bases, and 11 bases lay between the germline ends. The germline V gene has CDR1 SGHDN and CDR2 FVKESK. The CDR3 loop is CASSLLPETGELFF. The CDR3 DNA reads TGTGCCAGCAGCCTCCTTCCGGAAACCGGGGAGCTGTTTTTT.

The gene calls are TRBV3-1 and TRBJ2-5; a possible D gene is TRBD1 (6 bases). Germline CDR1 is LGHDT and CDR2 is YNNKEL (reference sequence). The V end was cut by 4 bases, the J end by 4 bases, with 13 bases between. The length of the CDR3 is 14 residues. CDR3 DNA: TGTGCCAGCAGCCCCCGGACAGTTATAGAGACCCAGTACTTC. It specifies CASSPRTVIETQYF.

This clonotype has a handful of counts. The rearrangement links TRBV24-1 to TRBJ2-1, with D possibly matching TRBD1 (6 bases). Trimming cost V 6 bases and J 8 bases, with 13 bases left between them. The CDR3 covers 13 residues. Looked up from germline, CDR1 is KGHDR and CDR2 is SFDVKD. CDR3 coding DNA: TGTGCCACCAGTACTTACAGGGTCGATGAGCAGTTCTTC. Protein sequence: CATSTYRVDEQFF.

In its sample, this clonotype was seen many times. J is TRBJ2-3 and V is TRBV4-2, with 7 positions matching TRBD1. CDR1 and CDR2 (germline): LGHNA, YNFKEQ. The CDR3 totals 15 residues. J lost 1 base, V lost 2 bases, and 3 bases had no gene match. CDR3 amino acids: CASSQSQGGTDTQYF. CDR3 in DNA: TGTGCCAGCAGCCAAAGTCAGGGGGGCACAGATACGCAGTATTTT.

This clonotype was detected only a few times. This chain connects TRBV16 to TRBJ2-7; the match to TRBD2 covers 14 bases. Trimming at V came to 4 bases and at J to 6 bases, leaving 2 bases not matched to a gene. Germline values: CDR1 KGHSY, CDR2 FQNENV. The CDR3 spans 14 residues. This CDR3 reads CASSLGLAGGEQYF. CDR3 DNA: TGTGCCAGCAGCCTTGGACTAGCGGGAGGCGAGCAGTACTTC.

This clonotype was seen more than once but under ten times. CDR3 sequence: CASSLIRDRPYNEQFF. The CDR3 DNA follows: TGTGCCAGCAGTTTAATACGGGACAGACCCTACAATGAGCAGTTCTTC. The chain links TRBV12-3 or TRBV12-4 to TRBJ2-1; TRBD1 agrees at 7 bases. After removal of 2 bases from V and 2 bases from J, the junction contained 6 bases not matched to a gene. The CDR3 extends over 16 amino acids.

The chain is built from TRBV7-9 and TRBJ1-5; D is possibly TRBD1 (5 bases). The CDR3 is 16 residues long. V lost 5 bases to trimming and J lost 7 bases, with 21 bases between them. Germline V gene data show CDR1 as SEHNR and CDR2 as FQNEAQ (reference sequence). Here the CDR3 reads CASSLGVGDGSQPQHF. In nucleotides, the CDR3 is TGTGCCAGCAGCCTAGGGGTTGGCGACGGGTCCCAGCCCCAGCATTTT.

The chain employs TRBV20-1 and TRBJ2-7, with a weak D call TRBD2 (6 bases). CDR3 size: 13 residues. Trimming took off 5 bases at V and 2 bases at J, with 13 bases between the two ends. Germline CDR1 is DFQATT and CDR2 is SNEGSKA (reference sequence). CDR3 DNA sequence: TGCAGTGCTGACGCGGGACCCCCCTACGAGCAGTACTTC. It translates to CSADAGPPYEQYF.

The table lists this clonotype with a few counts. This chain's CDR3 is CSARTAVYGYTF. The CDR3 nucleotides are TGCAGTGCCAGAACGGCCGTCTATGGCTACACCTTC. V gene TRBV20-1 combines with J gene TRBJ1-2; D is unclear. Trimming shortened V by 6 bases and J by 4 bases, and 12 bases separated the two germline ends. The CDR3 is made up of 12 amino acids. CDR1 DFQATT and CDR2 SNEGSKA come from the germline V gene (reference sequence).

This clonotype has more than one count but fewer than ten. The chain joins TRBV5-5 to TRBJ1-2; 7 bases are shared with TRBD1. The CDR3 runs 15 residues. Germline values: CDR1 SGHKS, CDR2 YYEKEE (reference sequence). After removal of 4 bases from V and 8 bases from J, the junction contained 14 bases not matched to a gene. DNA for the CDR3: TGTGCCAGCAGCCTGGGACAGTCCACCCGCTTCGGCTACACCTTC. This encodes CASSLGQSTRFGYTF.

The CDR3 is CASTDRPGTGGPANYGYTF. CDR3 sequence (DNA): TGTGCCAGCACCGACCGGCCCGGGACAGGGGGACCAGCTAACTATGGCTACACCTTC. The chain combines TRBV21-1 with TRBJ1-2; the tabulated D call, TRBD1, remains unverified against the DNA. TRBV21-1 is annotated as a pseudogene. This CDR3 spans 19 amino acids.

Only a few counts were recorded for this clonotype. The rearrangement links TRBV29-1 to TRBJ2-7; D might be TRBD1 (6 bases). V lost 7 bases and J 6 bases, leaving 13 bases between the germline ends. The CDR3 extends over 11 amino acids. Looked up from germline, CDR1 is SQVTM and CDR2 is ANQGSEA. The CDR3 reads CSAIVGGEQYF. The CDR3 coding sequence is TGCAGCGCCATCGTAGGGGGCGAGCAGTACTTC.

This clonotype occurred a few times. V is TRBV2 and J is TRBJ2-7; 8 bases line up with TRBD2. Germline CDR1 is SNHLY and CDR2 is FYNNEI. This CDR3 comprises 14 residues. The J segment lost 1 base and the V segment lost 6 bases, leaving 5 bases of the junction unmatched. Written as DNA, the CDR3 is TGTGCCAGCAGCTATGGACTAGCATCCTACGAGCAGTACTTC. Residues: CASSYGLASYEQYF.

The table lists this clonotype with many counts. The rearrangement uses TRBV20-1 and TRBJ2-7; D possibly matches TRBD1 or TRBD2 (5 bases each). The length of the CDR3 is 15 residues. V was clipped by 4 bases and J by 3 bases, with 19 bases between them. Germline V gene data show CDR1 as DFQATT and CDR2 as SNEGSKA (reference sequence). CDR3 sequence reads: CSANPEGRVLYEQYF. The CDR3 region has the DNA TGCAGTGCTAACCCCGAGGGACGGGTGCTCTACGAGCAGTACTTC.

The chain carries TRBV11-1 and TRBJ2-7; 12 nucleotides agree with TRBD2. V lost 5 bases, J lost 4 bases, and 6 bases stayed unmatched. This CDR3 is 15 amino acids long. Germline CDR1 reads SGHAT; CDR2 reads FQDESV (reference sequence). The CDR3 loop is CASSAGLAGKYEQYF. For the CDR3, the DNA is TGTGCCAGCAGCGCAGGACTAGCGGGGAAGTACGAGCAGTACTTC.

This clonotype was counted only a few times. This chain joins TRBV7-2 and TRBJ2-7; TRBD1 aligns across 7 bases. The CDR3 has 14 amino acids. V shed 5 bases and J 3 bases; nucleotides not matched to a gene: 7. The germline gives CDR1 SGHTA, CDR2 FQGNSA. The CDR3 DNA is TGTGCCAGCAGCCCGATGGGGACAGTCTACGAGCAGTACTTC. Its protein is CASSPMGTVYEQYF.